The rows below give T cell receptor beta chains drawn from one sample of a study of graft-versus-host responses after intestinal transplantation. Profiled with immunoSEQ multiplex PCR; TCRdb holds only in-frame clones, not every one. The table shows about 20,000 clones, with more than 75% occurring only once. The sample was bone marrow, taken about 130 days after transplant. The source of these receptors is a human patient who received an intestinal transplant, so some T cells may come from the graft donor. Both conserved end residues are part of each CDR3. A D gene is named only where the DNA matches it firmly. The listing skips clone size in some rows; elsewhere it reads once, few, many or a size class.

cdr3_aa: CASSLTVGDYGYTF
cdr3_nt: TGTGCCAGCAGCTTAACGGTGGGGGACTATGGCTACACCTTC
cdr3_length: 14
clone_size: -
j_call: TRBJ1-2
d_call: -
v_call: TRBV7-3

cdr3_aa: CASSLPPGGTAAAGEQFF
cdr3_nt: TGTGCCAGCAGTTTACCCCCGGGCGGAACAGCGGCGGCCGGGGAGCAGTTCTTC
cdr3_length: 18
clone_size: -
j_call: TRBJ2-1
d_call: -
v_call: TRBV28

cdr3_aa: CASSELGWDEQYF
cdr3_nt: TGTGCCAGCAGTGAATTGGGTTGGGACGAGCAGTACTTC
cdr3_length: 13
clone_size: -
j_call: TRBJ2-7
d_call: -
v_call: TRBV25-1

cdr3_aa: CASSLLVAGVKNEQFF
cdr3_nt: TGCGCCAGCAGCTTGCTAGTAGCGGGAGTAAAAAATGAGCAGTTCTTC
cdr3_length: 16
clone_size: once
j_call: TRBJ2-1
d_call: TRBD2
v_call: TRBV5-1

cdr3_aa: CASSQDPGLAGGSMYNEQFF
cdr3_nt: TGCGCCAGCAGCCAGGATCCGGGACTAGCGGGAGGATCGATGTACAATGAGCAGTTCTTC
cdr3_length: 20
clone_size: -
j_call: TRBJ2-1
d_call: TRBD2
v_call: TRBV4-1

cdr3_aa: CASNDHGMGQYF
cdr3_nt: TGTGCCAGCAACGACCACGGTATGGGGCAGTATTTT
cdr3_length: 12
clone_size: -
j_call: TRBJ2-3
d_call: -
v_call: TRBV6-5

cdr3_aa: CASSQHLDWGGDEQFF
cdr3_nt: TGTGCCAGCAGCCAGCATCTCGACTGGGGGGGGGATGAGCAGTTCTTC
cdr3_length: 16
clone_size: -
j_call: TRBJ2-1
d_call: TRBD2
v_call: TRBV4-2

cdr3_aa: CASSDRDTGELFF
cdr3_nt: TGTGCCAGCAGTGACAGGGACACCGGGGAGCTGTTTTTT
cdr3_length: 13
clone_size: -
j_call: TRBJ2-2
d_call: -
v_call: TRBV6-4

cdr3_aa: CASGSGAGVPGELFF
cdr3_nt: TGTGCCAGCGGCTCCGGAGCGGGAGTCCCCGGGGAGCTGTTTTTT
cdr3_length: 15
clone_size: few
j_call: TRBJ2-2
d_call: TRBD2
v_call: TRBV9

cdr3_aa: CSVQGGYGYTF
cdr3_nt: TGCAGCGTTCAAGGGGGCTATGGCTACACCTTC
cdr3_length: 11
clone_size: -
j_call: TRBJ1-2
d_call: -
v_call: TRBV29-1

cdr3_aa: CASSYGRGSTDTQYF
cdr3_nt: TGTGCCAGCAGTTATGGGCGGGGCAGCACAGATACGCAGTATTTT
cdr3_length: 15
clone_size: -
j_call: TRBJ2-3
d_call: -
v_call: TRBV6-6

cdr3_aa: CSVAAGSSYEQYF
cdr3_nt: TGCAGCGTTGCAGCAGGTTCATCCTACGAGCAGTACTTC
cdr3_length: 13
clone_size: -
j_call: TRBJ2-7
d_call: -
v_call: TRBV29-1

cdr3_aa: CASTREPGAQYF
cdr3_nt: TGCGCCAGCACACGGGAGCCGGGGGCCCAGTACTTC
cdr3_length: 12
clone_size: -
j_call: TRBJ2-5
d_call: -
v_call: TRBV5-1

cdr3_aa: CASSTGPPDTQYF
cdr3_nt: TGTGCCAGCAGCACGGGACCCCCAGATACGCAGTATTTT
cdr3_length: 13
clone_size: -
j_call: TRBJ2-3
d_call: -
v_call: TRBV7-6

cdr3_aa: CAWSVLFYEQYF
cdr3_nt: TGTGCCTGGAGTGTACTGTTCTACGAGCAGTACTTC
cdr3_length: 12
clone_size: -
j_call: TRBJ2-7
d_call: -
v_call: TRBV30

cdr3_aa: CASSSGLAGDLYEQYF
cdr3_nt: TGTGCCAGCAGCTCGGGACTAGCGGGAGATCTATACGAGCAGTACTTC
cdr3_length: 16
clone_size: -
j_call: TRBJ2-7
d_call: TRBD2
v_call: TRBV5-4

cdr3_aa: CASSLSPGQQETQYF
cdr3_nt: TGTGCCAGCAGCTTATCCCCGGGACAGCAAGAGACCCAGTACTTC
cdr3_length: 15
clone_size: once
j_call: TRBJ2-5
d_call: TRBD1
v_call: TRBV5-5

cdr3_aa: CASSDSEGQPQHF
cdr3_nt: TGTGCCAGCAGTGACTCAGAGGGTCAGCCCCAGCATTTT
cdr3_length: 13
clone_size: few
j_call: TRBJ1-5
d_call: -
v_call: TRBV6-4

cdr3_aa: CSVESGGLNSIQYF
cdr3_nt: TGCAGCGTTGAGTCGGGAGGGCTCAATAGCATTCAGTACTTC
cdr3_length: 14
clone_size: once
j_call: TRBJ2-4
d_call: TRBD2
v_call: TRBV29-1

cdr3_aa: CASSPMPLRDEQFF
cdr3_nt: TGTGCCAGCTCACCGATGCCCCTTCGGGATGAGCAGTTCTTC
cdr3_length: 14
clone_size: -
j_call: TRBJ2-1
d_call: -
v_call: TRBV18

cdr3_aa: CASTPGQGTYEQYF
cdr3_nt: TGCGCCAGCACCCCGGGACAGGGAACCTACGAGCAGTACTTC
cdr3_length: 14
clone_size: -
j_call: TRBJ2-7
d_call: TRBD1
v_call: TRBV5-1

cdr3_aa: CASSPWDNSPLHF
cdr3_nt: TGTGCCAGCAGTCCTTGGGATAATTCACCCCTCCACTTT
cdr3_length: 13
clone_size: -
j_call: TRBJ1-6
d_call: -
v_call: TRBV2

cdr3_aa: CASSLAPAIEQYF
cdr3_nt: TGTGCCAGCAGCTTGGCCCCCGCAATTGAGCAGTACTTC
cdr3_length: 13
clone_size: -
j_call: TRBJ2-7
d_call: -
v_call: TRBV5-8

cdr3_aa: CASSLGATEAFF
cdr3_nt: TGTGCCAGCAGCTTGGGGGCTACTGAAGCTTTCTTT
cdr3_length: 12
clone_size: -
j_call: TRBJ1-1
d_call: -
v_call: TRBV11-2

cdr3_aa: CASSSQETQYF
cdr3_nt: TGTGCCAGCAGTTCCCAAGAGACCCAGTACTTC
cdr3_length: 11
clone_size: -
j_call: TRBJ2-5
d_call: -
v_call: TRBV6-6

cdr3_aa: CASGLSGETLMDTIYF
cdr3_nt: TGTGCTAGTGGTTTGAGCGGGGAGACCCTTATGGACACCATATATTTT
cdr3_length: 16
clone_size: -
j_call: TRBJ1-3
d_call: -
v_call: TRBV12-5

cdr3_aa: CASSGGGSGGGYTF
cdr3_nt: TGTGCCAGCAGCGGGGGTGGATCGGGAGGTGGCTACACCTTC
cdr3_length: 14
clone_size: -
j_call: TRBJ1-2
d_call: -
v_call: TRBV5-6

cdr3_aa: CSVEGRSSYNEQFF
cdr3_nt: TGCAGCGTTGAAGGGCGGAGCTCCTACAATGAGCAGTTCTTC
cdr3_length: 14
clone_size: -
j_call: TRBJ2-1
d_call: -
v_call: TRBV29-1

cdr3_aa: CASSGQLVSYEQYF
cdr3_nt: TGTGCCAGCAGTGGTCAACTAGTATCCTACGAGCAGTACTTC
cdr3_length: 14
clone_size: few
j_call: TRBJ2-7
d_call: -
v_call: TRBV6-1

cdr3_aa: CASTSWRELYF
cdr3_nt: TGTGCCAGCACCTCCTGGCGGGAGTTATACTTC
cdr3_length: 11
clone_size: -
j_call: TRBJ2-7
d_call: TRBD2
v_call: TRBV7-9

cdr3_aa: CASSDPTSAGELFF
cdr3_nt: TGTGCCAGCAGTGACCCGACTTCTGCCGGGGAGCTGTTTTTT
cdr3_length: 14
clone_size: few
j_call: TRBJ2-2
d_call: -
v_call: TRBV6-4

cdr3_aa: CASSVGTSFVDTQYF
cdr3_nt: TGTGCCAGCAGCGTAGGGACTAGCTTTGTAGATACGCAGTATTTT
cdr3_length: 15
clone_size: -
j_call: TRBJ2-3
d_call: TRBD2
v_call: TRBV9

cdr3_aa: CASSQAGGGYLDTQYF
cdr3_nt: TGCGCCAGCAGCCAAGCTGGGGGAGGGTACCTAGATACGCAGTATTTT
cdr3_length: 16
clone_size: -
j_call: TRBJ2-3
d_call: TRBD2
v_call: TRBV4-1